A single sample is the source of the 28 T cell receptor beta chains below, sequenced in a study of CD8+ T cells in alopecia areata. Reverse transcription of extracted RNA yielded cDNA, which provided the sequencing template. The data were produced by immunoSEQ multiplex PCR, yet TCRdb's version contains in-frame clones alone and is incomplete. The table includes more than 150,000 clones, roughly three fifths detected once. Treatment noted: oral pan-JAK inhibitor, 5-10 mg twice daily. The source material was CD4+ T cells sorted from blood, sampled at week 4, from a patient treated with tofacitinib. The receptors originated from a human donor with alopecia areata.

The chain has TRBV29-1 and TRBJ2-2; weak D call: TRBD1 (6 bases). The CDR3 loop spans 12 amino acids. The germline CDR1 and CDR2 sequences are SQVTM and ANQGSEA. V lost 3 bases and J lost 7, with 9 bases in between. The DNA for the CDR3 is TGCAGCGTTGACAAGGGGGTCGGGGAGCTGTTTTTT. Protein sequence: CSVDKGVGELFF.

Only one count was recorded for this clone. The chain uses TRBV7-6 and TRBJ2-4, with 7 bases fitting TRBD1. The CDR3 covers 14 residues. The V gene end was trimmed by 3 bases and the J gene end by 3 bases; junction bases not matched to a gene: 2. Germline-derived CDR1 and CDR2 are SGHVS and FNYEAQ. The DNA of the CDR3 is TGTGCCAGCAGCTTGGGACAGCACAAAAACATTCAGTACTTC. This gives the protein CASSLGQHKNIQYF.

The genes are TRBV27 and TRBJ1-5; no clear D. V gave up 1 base and J gave up 9 bases, with 10 bases separating them. This CDR3 contains 13 residues. Germline CDR1 MNHEY, CDR2 SMNVEV (reference sequence). The CDR3 DNA is TGTGCCAGCAGTTTATACGGGGAAGGGCCCCAGCATTTT. It codes for CASSLYGEGPQHF.

The chain combines TRBV29-1 with TRBJ2-2; no firm D call. The CDR3 consists of 12 residues. The V end lost 6 bases, the J end lost 3 bases, and 8 bases lay between the germline ends. Germline CDR1 is SQVTM and CDR2 is ANQGSEA. CDR3 residues: CSVQRDTGELFF. CDR3 coding DNA: TGCAGCGTCCAAAGGGACACCGGGGAGCTGTTTTTT.

This clone showed up just a few times. The rearrangement links TRBV15 to TRBJ2-5; D possibly corresponds to TRBD1 (5 bases). The germline gives CDR1 LNHNV, CDR2 YYDKDF (reference sequence). The CDR3 runs 15 residues. V lost 1 base, J lost 4 bases, and 13 bases lay in between. The CDR3 region is CATSRGGATRETQYF. The CDR3 region has the DNA TGTGCCACCAGCAGAGGGGGCGCCACCAGAGAGACCCAGTACTTC.

A few counts support this clone. Other DNA sequences within the sample encode an identical CDR3. The rearrangement joins TRBV30 to TRBJ1-5; weak D call: TRBD1 (5 bases). CDR3 length: 13 amino acids. The V gene's germline CDR1 is GTSNPN and CDR2 SVGIG (reference sequence). V lost 4 bases and J 1 base, leaving 8 bases between the germline ends. The chain's CDR3 is CAWTRDSNQPQHF. The CDR3 bases are TGTGCCTGGACCCGGGACAGCAATCAGCCCCAGCATTTT.

V usage is TRBV28 and J usage is TRBJ1-5; TRBD1 matches 7 bases. This CDR3 is built from 14 residues. V was pared by 7 bases and J by 4 bases, with 7 bases of the junction left unmatched. Germline CDR1 is MDHEN and CDR2 is SYDVKM. CDR3 residues: CASNPSRGNQPQHF. The CDR3 coding sequence is TGTGCCAGCAACCCCAGCAGGGGGAATCAGCCCCAGCATTTT.

The chain links TRBV6-5 to TRBJ2-7, with D unresolved. CDR3 length: 13 amino acids. Germline CDR1 and CDR2: MNHEY and SVGAGI. Trimming left V 6 bases short and J 7 bases short, with 16 bases between. The CDR3 region has the DNA TGTGCCAGCAGAACGACTGGGTCGCGGGAGCAGTACTTC. Amino acids: CASRTTGSREQYF.

V usage is TRBV29-1 and J usage is TRBJ1-1; D unresolved. Germline lookup yields CDR1 SQVTM and CDR2 ANQGSEA. Trimming pared 6 bases from V and 1 base from J, leaving 12 bases between. This CDR3 has 13 residues. The DNA of the CDR3 is TGCAGCGTAGTGAGGAAGTCGAACACTGAAGCTTTCTTT. This codes for CSVVRKSNTEAFF.

This clone was observed a single time. The chain employs TRBV30 and TRBJ1-3, with D tentatively TRBD1 (5 bases). This CDR3 has 16 residues. V was clipped by 2 bases and J by 0 bases, with 14 bases between them. Germline-derived CDR1 and CDR2 are GTSNPN and SVGIG (reference sequence). The CDR3 loop reads CAWSPGTPSSGNTIYF. In DNA, the CDR3 is TGTGCCTGGAGTCCTGGGACTCCCAGCTCTGGAAACACCATATATTTT.

This sequence joins TRBV5-4 and TRBJ1-6; 7 nucleotides match TRBD1. The germline V gene encodes CDR1 SGHNT and CDR2 YYREEE (reference sequence). The CDR3 has 15 amino acids. V lost 0 bases, J lost 6 bases, and 3 bases stayed unmatched. The CDR3 sequence is CASSLEQGTNSPLHF. The CDR3 DNA follows: TGTGCCAGCAGCTTGGAACAGGGGACTAATTCACCCCTCCACTTT.

This clone was observed a handful of times. V usage is TRBV7-9 and J usage is TRBJ2-5; 8 bases are a match to TRBD2. The CDR3 sequence is 17 residues long. V dropped 2 bases and J dropped 2; count of bases not matched to a gene: 10. In germline, CDR1 is SEHNR, CDR2 FQNEAQ (reference sequence). The CDR3 bases are TGTGCCAGCAGCTTACCGCGGTTAGCGGGGCAACAAGAGACCCAGTACTTC. It specifies CASSLPRLAGQQETQYF. The full variable domain, rest sourced from reference TRBV7-9 and TRBJ2-5, is DTGVSQNPRHKITKRGQNVTFRCDPISEHNRLYWYRQTLGQGPEFLTYFQNEAQLEKSRLLSDRFSAERPKGSFSTLEIQRTEQGDSAMYLCASSLPRLAGQQETQYFGPGTRLLVL.

The chain employs TRBV11-2 and TRBJ2-7, with D perhaps matching TRBD1 (6 bases). Trimming took off 0 bases at V and 5 bases at J, with 11 bases between the two ends. This CDR3 has 14 amino acids. Germline CDR1 is SGHAT and CDR2 is FQNNGV. CDR3 region: CASSLDGQKHEQYF. The CDR3 DNA is TGTGCCAGCAGCTTAGATGGACAGAAACACGAGCAGTACTTC.

This clone occurred a few times. The chain uses TRBV10-3 and TRBJ1-2, with 7 positions matching TRBD1. V lost 4 bases to trimming and J lost 4 bases; unmatched junction nucleotides: 3. The CDR3 has 13 residues. Germline V lookup: CDR1 ENHRY, CDR2 SYGVKD. The CDR3 protein is CAISAQGGYGYTF. CDR3 nucleotide sequence: TGTGCCATCAGTGCTCAGGGGGGCTATGGCTACACCTTC.

This clone was counted between two and nine times. V usage is TRBV7-2 and J usage is TRBJ2-3; D unclear. The germline gives CDR1 SGHTA, CDR2 FQGNSA. CDR3 length equals 17 residues. The V end was cut by 0 bases, the J end by 3 bases, with 16 bases between. This CDR3 reads CASSLAFDWLSTDTQYF. The CDR3 DNA follows: TGTGCCAGCAGCTTAGCGTTCGACTGGTTGTCGACAGATACGCAGTATTTT.

This chain links TRBV29-1 with TRBJ2-7, with a weak D call TRBD2 (6 bases). This CDR3 region has 12 residues. The V end was cut by 7 bases, the J end by 5 bases, with 15 bases between. CDR1 is SQVTM, CDR2 ANQGSEA, per germline. The CDR3 spells CSAARRGNEQYF. The DNA for the CDR3 is TGCAGCGCAGCGAGGCGGGGCAACGAGCAGTACTTC.

The chain couples TRBV29-1 to TRBJ2-3; D ambiguous. There are 12 residues in the CDR3. Germline loops: CDR1 SQVTM, CDR2 ANQGSEA. CDR3 nucleotide sequence: TGCAGTGGTCGGAATACGAAAGATACGCAGTATTTT. Encoded protein: CSGRNTKDTQYF.

This clone showed up just a few times. V is TRBV18 and J is TRBJ1-6; D uncertain. CDR3 length equals 16 residues. Per germline, CDR1 KGHSH and CDR2 LQKENI. Trimming removed 4 bases at V and 7 bases at J, with 17 bases between. The CDR3 bases are TGTGCCAGCTCACTCCCGTCACTACGTGGGAATTCACCCCTCCACTTT. The encoded protein is CASSLPSLRGNSPLHF. Filled out from reference TRBV18 and TRBJ1-6, the complete variable domain reads NAGVMQNPRHLVRRRGQEARLRCSPMKGHSHVYWYRQLPEEGLKFMVYLQKENIIDESGMPKERFSAEFPKEGPSILRIQQVVRGDSAAYFCASSLPSLRGNSPLHFGNGTRLTVT.

The rearrangement joins TRBV7-4 to TRBJ2-5, with D possibly matching TRBD1 (5 bases). Germline V lookup: CDR1 SGHVT, CDR2 SQSDAQ. Trimming stripped 8 bases from V and 4 bases from J, with 23 bases between. The CDR3 covers 16 residues. CDR3 DNA: TGTGCCAGCCGGGCACAGGCCAGCCCCAAAGGAGAGACCCAGTACTTC. It yields the protein CASRAQASPKGETQYF.

The rearrangement uses TRBV2 and TRBJ2-7; D is unclear. Trimming stripped 3 bases from V and 10 bases from J, with 10 bases between. This CDR3 is built from 11 residues. CDR1 SNHLY and CDR2 FYNNEI come from the germline V gene. CDR3 sequence reads: CASSDWEVQYF. The CDR3 DNA reads as TGTGCCAGCAGTGATTGGGAAGTTCAGTACTTC.

This clone was counted only a few times. V and J are TRBV10-3 and TRBJ1-2, with D perhaps matching TRBD1 (5 bases). Trimming removed 10 bases at V and 2 bases at J, with 14 bases between. This CDR3 region has 13 residues. Germline lookup yields CDR1 ENHRY and CDR2 SYGVKD. DNA of the CDR3: TGTGCCACCTCAGGGCCAGGGAACTATGGCTACACCTTC. Protein product: CATSGPGNYGYTF.

This clone was counted a few times. The chain carries TRBV5-1 and TRBJ1-6; 8 bases map to TRBD1. The CDR3 sequence is 14 residues long. In germline, CDR1 is SGHRS, CDR2 YFSETQ. V was pared by 5 bases and J by 14 bases, with 12 bases of the junction left unmatched. The CDR3 nucleotides read TGCGCCAGCAGACCGACCCAGGGGGCTGTGGCCCTCCACTTT. Translation gives CASRPTQGAVALHF.

This clone came up a few times. V is TRBV11-2 and J is TRBJ1-4, with no clear D. From germline, CDR1 is SGHAT and CDR2 FQNNGV. The CDR3 extends over 13 amino acids. Trimming removed 0 bases from V and 10 bases from J, with 9 bases in between. CDR3 in amino acids: CASSLEPGGKLFF. CDR3 DNA sequence: TGTGCCAGCAGCTTAGAGCCAGGTGGAAAACTGTTTTTT.

This clone was seen a handful of times. The chain couples TRBV19 to TRBJ2-7; TRBD1 agrees at 10 bases. Germline loops: CDR1 LNHDA, CDR2 SQIVND (reference sequence). Trimming took 5 bases from V and 7 from J; bases not matched to a gene: 8. The CDR3 loop spans 14 amino acids. CDR3 loop: CASSSRQGAREQYF. The CDR3 DNA is TGTGCCAGTAGTTCCAGACAGGGGGCGCGGGAGCAGTACTTC.

The chain carries TRBV30 and TRBJ1-3; D gene ambiguous. Germline V CDR1 and CDR2: GTSNPN, SVGIG (reference sequence). The V end lost 3 bases, the J end lost 0 bases, and 12 bases lay between the germline ends. The CDR3 is 15 amino acids. DNA for the CDR3: TGTGCCTGGAGCGGAGCGGGGTTCTCTGGAAACACCATATATTTT. Residues: CAWSGAGFSGNTIYF.

The gene calls are TRBV6-1 and TRBJ1-2, with D perhaps matching TRBD1 (5 bases). Germline CDR1 reads MNHNS; CDR2 reads SASEGT. Trimming pared 5 bases from V and 5 bases from J, leaving 12 bases between. CDR3 length: 13 amino acids. This chain's CDR3 is CASSSGGTYGYTF. Here the CDR3 DNA reads TGTGCCAGCAGTTCCGGGGGTACATATGGCTACACCTTC.

This clone has only a few counts. J is TRBJ2-4 and V is TRBV29-1, with D tentatively TRBD1 (6 bases). Germline V lookup: CDR1 SQVTM, CDR2 ANQGSEA. Trimming stripped 7 bases from V and 10 bases from J, with 23 bases between. CDR3 length equals 14 residues. CDR3 sequence reads: CSAWQAGAVGIQYF. The CDR3 coding sequence is TGCAGCGCGTGGCAGGCAGGGGCAGTTGGGATTCAGTACTTC.

This clone appeared a few times. This chain connects TRBV4-1 to TRBJ2-1, with D perhaps being TRBD1 or TRBD2 (5 bases each). V was trimmed by 3 bases and J by 10 bases, leaving 13 bases between them. The CDR3 loop spans 13 amino acids. Per the germline V gene, CDR1 is MGHRA and CDR2 is YSYEKL. CDR3 protein: CASSQVTGTEQFF. For the CDR3, the DNA is TGCGCCAGCAGCCAGGTCACCGGGACCGAGCAGTTCTTC.